Reported below is one TCR beta chain. All recovered Cohort 3 donors got two negative PCRs, got clearance, or saw symptom resolution. The sample originates from a study of blood T cell repertoires in COVID-19. About the research overall: PBMCs, B-cell-depleted T cells, or T cells were the source of the cDNA or gDNA that made up the material.

In the study's own analysis: Nucleated cell number was recorded as an estimate derived from reference gene primer amplification. Using immunoSEQ multiplex PCR, the repertoire was profiled, and TCRdb retains in-frame clones only, with some absent. For V, J and clone size, that table is used; D and trimming come from the DNA. The data hold about 220,000 clones, with 82% observed a single time. Germline values: CDR1 MNHEY, CDR2 SVGAGI. CDR3 size: 13 residues. V was trimmed by 10 bases and J by 7 bases, leaving 14 bases between them. The chain carries TRBV6-5 and TRBJ1-6; D might be TRBD1 (5 bases). The sequenced material came from PBMCs or T cells enriched from blood (not recorded which). This receptor was identified in a woman in her sixties or seventies who had recovered from COVID-19. The CDR3 spells CAIHGGGNSPLHF. The CDR3 DNA sequence: TGTGCCATTCACGGGGGAGGGAATTCACCCCTCCACTTT.